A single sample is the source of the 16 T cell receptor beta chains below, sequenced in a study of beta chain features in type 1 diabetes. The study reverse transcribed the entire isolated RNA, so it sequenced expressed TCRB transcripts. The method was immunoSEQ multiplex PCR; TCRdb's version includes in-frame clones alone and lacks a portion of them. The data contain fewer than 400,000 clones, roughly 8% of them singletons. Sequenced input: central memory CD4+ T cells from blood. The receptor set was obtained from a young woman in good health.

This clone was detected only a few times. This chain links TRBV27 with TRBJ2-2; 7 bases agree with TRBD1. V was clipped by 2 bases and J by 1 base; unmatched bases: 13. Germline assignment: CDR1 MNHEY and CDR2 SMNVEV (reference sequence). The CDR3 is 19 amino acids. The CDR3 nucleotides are TGTGCCAGCAGTTTAAGGACCAGCAGGGGGTCATTGAACACCGGGGAGCTGTTTTTT. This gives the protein CASSLRTSRGSLNTGELFF.

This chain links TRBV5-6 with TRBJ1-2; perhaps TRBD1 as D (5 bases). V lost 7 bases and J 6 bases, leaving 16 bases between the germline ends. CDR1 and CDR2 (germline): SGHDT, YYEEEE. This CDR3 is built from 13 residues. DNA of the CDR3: TGTGCCAGCTCCCCCGGGGGGAAGGATGGCTACACCTTC. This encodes CASSPGGKDGYTF. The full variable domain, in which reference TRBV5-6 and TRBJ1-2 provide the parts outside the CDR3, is DAGVTQSPTHLIKTRGQQVTLRCSPKSGHDTVSWYQQALGQGPQFIFQYYEEEERQRGNFPDRFSGHQFPNYSSELNVNALLLGDSALYLCASSPGGKDGYTFGSGTRLTVV.

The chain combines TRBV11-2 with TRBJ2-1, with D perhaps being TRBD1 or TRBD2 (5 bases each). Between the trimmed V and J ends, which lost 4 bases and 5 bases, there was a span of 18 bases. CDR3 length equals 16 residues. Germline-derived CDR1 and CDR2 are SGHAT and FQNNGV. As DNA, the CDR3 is TGTGCCAGCAGCTCCTCCCGGGACCCCCAGGACAATGAGCAGTTCTTC. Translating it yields CASSSSRDPQDNEQFF.

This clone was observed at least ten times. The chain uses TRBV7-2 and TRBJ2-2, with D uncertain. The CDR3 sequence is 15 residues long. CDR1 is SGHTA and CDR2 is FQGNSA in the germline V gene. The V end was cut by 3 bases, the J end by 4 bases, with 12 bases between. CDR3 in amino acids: CASSFAQRATGELFF. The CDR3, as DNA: TGTGCCAGCAGCTTCGCACAAAGAGCCACCGGGGAGCTGTTTTTT.

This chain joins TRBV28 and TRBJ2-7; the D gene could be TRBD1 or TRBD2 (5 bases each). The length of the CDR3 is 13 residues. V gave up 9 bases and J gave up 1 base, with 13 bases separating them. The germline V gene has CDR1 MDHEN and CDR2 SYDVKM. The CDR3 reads CASRGVSSYEQYF. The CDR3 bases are TGTGCCAGTAGAGGGGTTTCGTCCTACGAGCAGTACTTC.

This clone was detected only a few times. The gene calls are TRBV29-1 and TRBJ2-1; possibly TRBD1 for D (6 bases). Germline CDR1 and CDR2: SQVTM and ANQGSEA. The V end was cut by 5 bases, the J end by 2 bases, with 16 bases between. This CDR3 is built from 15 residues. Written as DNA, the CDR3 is TGCAGCGTTCCTCGAGGGGGTAGCCCCTACAATGAGCAGTTCTTC. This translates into CSVPRGGSPYNEQFF.

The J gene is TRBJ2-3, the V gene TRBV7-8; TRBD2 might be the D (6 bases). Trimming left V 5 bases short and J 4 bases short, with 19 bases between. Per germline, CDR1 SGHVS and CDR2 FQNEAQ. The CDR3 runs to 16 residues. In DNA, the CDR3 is TGTGCCAGCAGCCCAGGGCTAGCGAGGCCTTCAGATACGCAGTATTTT. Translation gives CASSPGLARPSDTQYF.

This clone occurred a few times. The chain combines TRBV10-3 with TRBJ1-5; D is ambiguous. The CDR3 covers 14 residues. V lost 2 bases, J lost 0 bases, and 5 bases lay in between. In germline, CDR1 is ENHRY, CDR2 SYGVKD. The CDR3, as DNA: TGTGCCATCAGTGAGGACTTTAGCAATCAGCCCCAGCATTTT. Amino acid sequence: CAISEDFSNQPQHF.

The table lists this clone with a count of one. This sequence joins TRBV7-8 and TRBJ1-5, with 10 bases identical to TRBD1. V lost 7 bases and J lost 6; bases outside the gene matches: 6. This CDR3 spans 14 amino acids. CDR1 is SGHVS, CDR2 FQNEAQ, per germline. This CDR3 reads CASTLRTGGQPQHF. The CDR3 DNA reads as TGTGCCAGCACCCTAAGGACAGGGGGTCAGCCCCAGCATTTT.

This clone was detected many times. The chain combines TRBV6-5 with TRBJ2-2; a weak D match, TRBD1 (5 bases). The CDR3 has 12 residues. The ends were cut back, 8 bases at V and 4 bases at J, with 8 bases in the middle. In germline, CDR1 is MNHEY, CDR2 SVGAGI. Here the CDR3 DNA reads TGTGCCAGCCACCAGGGCACCGGGGAGCTGTTTTTT. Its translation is CASHQGTGELFF.

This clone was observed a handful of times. CDR3 sequence: CASSTGLGTGGYGYTF. CDR3 nucleotide sequence: TGTGCCAGCAGTACCGGCCTGGGGACAGGGGGTTATGGCTACACCTTC. The gene calls are TRBV25-1 and TRBJ1-2; 11 positions agree with TRBD1. V was pared by 5 bases and J by 5 bases, with 10 bases of the junction left unmatched. The CDR3 runs 16 residues. Germline CDR1 is MGHDK and CDR2 is SYGVNS.

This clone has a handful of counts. CDR3 coding DNA: TGTGCCAGCAGTGAGGAAGCAGGGGGCAAAGGGGCATACAATGAGCAGTTCTTC. This sequence encodes CASSEEAGGKGAYNEQFF. J is TRBJ2-1 and V is TRBV25-1, with 8 bases aligning to TRBD1. CDR1 MGHDK and CDR2 SYGVNS come from the germline V gene. CDR3 size: 18 residues. Trimming took 3 bases from V and 4 from J; bases not matched to a gene: 14.

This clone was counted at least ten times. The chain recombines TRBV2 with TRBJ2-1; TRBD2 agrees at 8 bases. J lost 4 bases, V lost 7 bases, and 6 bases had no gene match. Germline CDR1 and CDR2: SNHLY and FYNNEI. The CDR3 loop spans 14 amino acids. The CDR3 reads CASKGREGYNEQFF. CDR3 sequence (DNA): TGTGCCAGCAAGGGTCGGGAGGGGTACAATGAGCAGTTCTTC. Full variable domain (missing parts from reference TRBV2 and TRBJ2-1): EPEVTQTPSHQVTQMGQEVILRCVPISNHLYFYWYRQILGQKVEFLVSFYNNEISEKSEIFDDQFSVERPDGSNFTLKIRSTKLEDSAMYFCASKGREGYNEQFFGPGTRLTVL.

The CDR3 nucleotides are TGTGCCAGCAGCCAAGGACAGGGGGACTACGAGCAGTACTTC. Encoded protein: CASSQGQGDYEQYF. J is TRBJ2-7 and V is TRBV4-2; 9 bases are shared with TRBD1. V shed 1 base, J shed 3 bases, and the junction held 1 base outside the gene matches. Germline assignment: CDR1 LGHNA and CDR2 YNFKEQ. The CDR3 sequence is 14 residues long.

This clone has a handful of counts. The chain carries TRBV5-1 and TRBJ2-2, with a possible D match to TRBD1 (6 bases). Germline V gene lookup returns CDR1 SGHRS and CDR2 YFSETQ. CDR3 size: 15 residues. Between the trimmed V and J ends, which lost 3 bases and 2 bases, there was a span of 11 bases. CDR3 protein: CASSSTGINTGELFF. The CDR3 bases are TGCGCCAGCAGCTCCACAGGGATCAACACCGGGGAGCTGTTTTTT. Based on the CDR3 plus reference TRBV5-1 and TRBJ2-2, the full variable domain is KAGVTQTPRYLIKTRGQQVTLSCSPISGHRSVSWYQQTPGQGLQFLFEYFSETQRNKGNFPGRFSGRQFSNSRSEMNVSTLELGDSALYLCASSSTGINTGELFFGEGSRLTVL.

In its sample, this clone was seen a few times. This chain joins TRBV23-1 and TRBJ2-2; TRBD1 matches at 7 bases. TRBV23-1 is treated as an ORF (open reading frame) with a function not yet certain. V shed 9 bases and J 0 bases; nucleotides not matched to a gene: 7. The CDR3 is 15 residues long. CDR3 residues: CARPMGQSNTGELFF. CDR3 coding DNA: TGCGCCAGGCCTATGGGACAGTCGAACACCGGGGAGCTGTTTTTT.